The 12 T cell receptor beta chains given below trace back to one sample, sequenced in a study of T cells after yellow fever vaccination. TCRdb re-called the 5' RACE reads with MiXCR, one entry per CDR3 protein. The sample shows 320,000 or so distinct CDR3 sequences, roughly 8.4% of them seen only once. The sequencing used PBMCs, collected roughly 46 days after the first yellow fever vaccination. These receptors originate from a man between 18 and 29 years old who received the YFV17D yellow fever vaccine.

This clonotype was seen ten or more times. The chain is built from TRBV12-3 or TRBV12-4 and TRBJ2-3, with a possible D match to TRBD2 (7 bases). Deletions cut 5 bases from V and 2 bases from J, with 14 bases between. This CDR3 has 15 residues. CDR3 region: CASSDSGGLTDTQYF. The DNA for the CDR3 is TGTGCCAGCAGTGATTCGGGGGGCCTCACAGATACGCAGTATTTT.

This clonotype came up many times. The chain recombines TRBV5-1 with TRBJ2-3; D uncertain. Germline lookup yields CDR1 SGHRS and CDR2 YFSETQ. The V gene lost 5 bases and the J gene lost 0 bases, with 7 bases spanning the gap. The length of the CDR3 is 13 residues. CDR3 region: CASRSDSTDTQYF. The CDR3 region has the DNA TGCGCCAGCAGGTCGGACAGCACAGATACGCAGTATTTT.

This clonotype was picked up many times. V gene TRBV9 combines with J gene TRBJ2-3; TRBD2 is a possible D gene (5 bases). V dropped 0 bases and J dropped 0 bases, with 8 bases sitting between them. CDR1 is SGDLS and CDR2 is YYNGEE in the germline V gene. This CDR3 contains 15 residues. The CDR3 sequence: CASSVERTSTDTQYF. The CDR3 DNA reads as TGTGCCAGCAGCGTAGAGCGGACTAGCACAGATACGCAGTATTTT.

The V call is TRBV6-1, the J call TRBJ1-3; a possible D gene is TRBD1 (6 bases). Germline CDR1 MNHNS, CDR2 SASEGT. CDR3 length equals 15 residues. V gave up 3 bases and J gave up 6 bases, with 15 bases separating them. The CDR3 is CASSDLPGQPNTIYF. As DNA, the CDR3 is TGTGCCAGCAGTGATCTCCCTGGACAGCCAAACACCATATATTTT.

This clonotype came up a few times. The genes are TRBV12-3 or TRBV12-4 and TRBJ1-6, with TRBD1 identical over 8 bases. The V gene end was trimmed by 0 bases and the J gene end by 6 bases; junction bases not matched to a gene: 4. The CDR3 is made up of 16 amino acids. The CDR3 loop is CASSLATGGSNSPLHF. The CDR3 region has the DNA TGTGCCAGCAGTTTAGCAACAGGGGGGAGTAATTCACCCCTCCACTTT.

This clonotype was counted only a few times. CDR3 residues: CSARDRATNEKLFF. In nucleotides, the CDR3 is TGCAGTGCTAGAGATCGTGCAACTAATGAAAAACTGTTTTTT. The V gene is TRBV20-1, the J gene TRBJ1-4; D unclear. The CDR3 extends over 14 amino acids. Trimming shortened V by 0 bases and J by 0 bases, and 5 bases separated the two germline ends. Germline CDR1 reads DFQATT; CDR2 reads SNEGSKA (reference sequence).

A few counts support this clonotype. This chain connects TRBV12-3 or TRBV12-4 to TRBJ1-5, with D hard to call. V lost 5 bases to trimming and J lost 0 bases, with 11 bases between them. The CDR3 is 15 residues long. The CDR3 bases are TGTGCCAGCAGTCCGGACGATTATAGCAATCAGCCCCAGCATTTT. Its translation: CASSPDDYSNQPQHF.

The chain recombines TRBV20-1 with TRBJ1-5; 7 bases line up with TRBD1. The junction had 5 bases not matched to a gene; V was cut back by 6 bases and J by 3 bases. The CDR3 consists of 13 residues. Germline CDR1 and CDR2: DFQATT and SNEGSKA (reference sequence). This chain's CDR3 is CSARTGFNQPQHF. CDR3 nucleotides: TGCAGTGCCAGGACAGGTTTCAATCAGCCCCAGCATTTT.

This clonotype was observed a few times. The DNA of the CDR3 is TGTGCCAGCTCACCGAGTTGGCAGTCTGGGGCCAACGTCCTGACTTTC. Residues: CASSPSWQSGANVLTF. V usage is TRBV18 and J usage is TRBJ2-6, with no clear D. The V end was cut by 3 bases, the J end by 1 base, with 10 bases between. The CDR3 is made up of 16 amino acids. Germline V CDR1 and CDR2: KGHSH, LQKENI.

The CDR3 reads CATQKPTGTGELFF. The DNA for the CDR3 is TGTGCCACTCAGAAGCCCACCGGCACCGGGGAGCTGTTTTTT. The chain employs TRBV15 and TRBJ2-2; D gene unclear. This CDR3 region has 14 residues. The germline CDR1 and CDR2 sequences are LNHNV and YYDKDF (reference sequence). V lost 9 bases and J lost 4, with 15 bases in between.

This chain joins TRBV6-1 and TRBJ1-1, with TRBD1 as a possible D gene (5 bases). CDR3 length equals 15 residues. The germline CDR1 and CDR2 sequences are MNHNS and SASEGT. Deletions cut 1 base from V and 3 bases from J, with 12 bases between. The CDR3 reads CASSEDEGLYTEAFF. The CDR3 DNA is TGTGCCAGCAGTGAAGACGAGGGGCTGTACACTGAAGCTTTCTTT.

There are a few counts of this clonotype. The J gene is TRBJ2-2, the V gene TRBV5-4, with D uncertain. V was cut by 3 bases and J by 2 bases, with 8 bases left in between. The CDR3 totals 14 residues. In germline, CDR1 is SGHNT, CDR2 YYREEE (reference sequence). The CDR3 region is CASSSRRNTGELFF. CDR3 sequence (DNA): TGTGCCAGCAGCTCCCGGAGAAACACCGGGGAGCTGTTTTTT.